This TCR beta chain was observed in a study of CD8+CD57+ T cells in acquired aplastic anemia. Study-wide background: The DNA of sorted CD4+ and CD8+ cells averaged roughly 3.2 ug. Study conclusions and caveats: The same twenty-nine CD8+ CDR3 sequences occurred in patients and in controls. Patients did not significantly differ from controls in CD8+ Simpson's diversity.

To note about this clonotype: Its antigen remains unknown.

Per germline, CDR1 SGHTA and CDR2 FQGTGA. This CDR3 has 9 residues. V was clipped by 7 bases and J by 4 bases, with 2 bases between them. TCR beta VDJ and CDR3 profiling used genomic DNA as template. TCRdb re-analysed the reads in MiXCR, keeping a single row per CDR3 protein. The sample has around 170,000 distinct CDR3 sequences; 40% to 55% are singletons. Before being chosen for sequencing, patients had shown CD8+CD57+ cell expansion by flow cytometry. Patient blood was sampled before any therapy had been received. This TCR was recovered from a human donor with aplastic anemia. Sequencing was carried out using sorted CD4+, CD8+, or CD8+CD57+ T cells (not recorded which) from PBMCs. The V gene is TRBV7-3, the J gene TRBJ2-7; D remains unclear. CDR3 region: CASTYEQYF. The DNA for the CDR3 is TGTGCCAGCACTTACGAGCAGTACTTC.